This T cell receptor beta chain was sequenced in a study of long-term antiretroviral therapy in people with HIV. immunoSEQ v3.0 was run at survey level. The method was immunoSEQ multiplex PCR; TCRdb's version includes in-frame clones alone and lacks a portion of them. There are about 40,000 clones in the sample; more than 80% occur only once, and 4.5% to 6% lies in the top ten. The CDR3 is 16 amino acids. V dropped 0 bases and J dropped 2 bases, with 14 bases sitting between them. CDR1 and CDR2 from the germline V gene are GTSNPN and SVGIG (reference sequence). The gene calls are TRBV30 and TRBJ1-3; D not certain. The receptor's source is a woman in her 50s with HIV. The input for sequencing was unsorted PBMCs, taken 3.1 years after starting antiretroviral therapy. The CDR3 protein is CAWSVLGRRTGNTIYF. The CDR3 DNA sequence: TGTGCCTGGAGTGTACTAGGGAGGAGGACTGGAAACACCATATATTTT.